Listed here is a single TCR beta chain. Its specificity is not known. This sample is drawn from a study of T cell responses to AZD1222 COVID-19 vaccine. Findings and limits, study-wide: Clonal diversity may have been underestimated, and the donors were mostly white British, with more females than males. The study found Spike-specific TCR breadth and depth rose after two AZD1222 doses.

Some second doses came at about 4 weeks and others at about 12 weeks; these were pooled. Profiled with immunoSEQ multiplex PCR; TCRdb holds only in-frame clones, not every one. Of about 140,000 clones listed, about 94% were seen once; the top ten hold 4%. Germline loops: CDR1 MNHEY, CDR2 SVGEGT. V lost 6 bases and J lost 1, with 16 bases in between. The CDR3 contains 16 residues. The chain combines TRBV6-2 or TRBV6-3 with TRBJ2-1; possible D gene TRBD1, 6 bases. The sample was peripheral blood, taken 28 days after the second AZD1222 dose. This receptor was identified in an adult who received the AZD1222 COVID-19 vaccine. CDR3 DNA sequence: TGTGCCAGCAGCCAGGGGTTAGGAACGTCCTACAATGAGCAGTTCTTC. Its protein is CASSQGLGTSYNEQFF.